Listed here are 30 T cell receptor beta chains from one sample, sequenced in a study of CD8+ T cells in alopecia areata. RNA was isolated and reverse transcribed to cDNA, the sequencing template. The data were produced by immunoSEQ multiplex PCR, yet TCRdb's version contains in-frame clones alone and is incomplete. The table shows approximately 30,000 clones, with around 59% occurring only once. The sequenced sample was NKG2D-high CD8+ T cells sorted from blood. The source of these receptors is a human donor with alopecia areata.

The chain carries TRBV5-6 and TRBJ2-5; D remains ambiguous. This CDR3 comprises 13 residues. Germline V gene lookup returns CDR1 SGHDT and CDR2 YYEEEE. V lost 4 bases to trimming and J lost 5 bases, with 12 bases between them. Here the CDR3 reads CASSRTSGETQYF. As DNA, the CDR3 is TGTGCCAGCAGCCGAACGTCCGGCGAGACCCAGTACTTC.

This clone was observed a handful of times. The rearrangement uses TRBV7-8 and TRBJ2-1, with D possibly being TRBD1 or TRBD2 (5 bases each). Looked up from germline, CDR1 is SGHVS and CDR2 is FQNEAQ. Trimming pared 4 bases from V and 4 bases from J, leaving 17 bases between. CDR3 length equals 16 residues. The CDR3 DNA reads TGTGCCAGCAGCTCCCAGTCCAGGGCGGGTTACAATGAGCAGTTCTTC. Translating gives CASSSQSRAGYNEQFF. The full variable domain, with the rest looked up from reference TRBV7-8 and TRBJ2-1, is GAGVSQSPRYKVAKRGQDVALRCDPISGHVSLFWYQQALGQGPEFLTYFQNEAQLDKSGLPSDRFFAERPEGSVSTLKIQRTQQEDSAVYLCASSSQSRAGYNEQFFGPGTRLTVL.

The rearrangement joins TRBV30 to TRBJ2-5; 7 bases align to TRBD1. The DNA end favors TRBJ2-7, so the J call may be wrong. This CDR3 region has 14 residues. Germline CDR1 GTSNPN, CDR2 SVGIG (reference sequence). The CDR3 DNA reads TGTGCCTGGAGTGTACAGGGGTCCTCCTACGAGCAGTACTTC. Translated: CAWSVQGSSYEQYF.

This clone was seen just once. The chain has TRBV7-2 and TRBJ2-1; 9 bases are a match to TRBD2. The CDR3 contains 12 residues. V lost 11 bases, J lost 9 bases, and 8 bases stayed unmatched. Germline CDR1 reads SGHTA; CDR2 reads FQGNSA. CDR3 nucleotides: TGTGCCTCGGGCGGGGGGGCACGTGAGCAGTTCTTC. This gives the protein CASGGGAREQFF.

This clone was observed a handful of times. The chain recombines TRBV7-6 with TRBJ2-6, with a weak D call TRBD2 (6 bases). From germline, CDR1 is SGHVS and CDR2 FNYEAQ. The V end was cut by 2 bases, the J end by 0 bases, with 11 bases between. This CDR3 contains 17 residues. This CDR3 reads CASSLPEGSSGANVLTF. CDR3 nucleotides: TGTGCCAGCAGCTTACCGGAGGGCAGCTCTGGGGCCAACGTCCTGACTTTC.

V and J are TRBV7-9 and TRBJ2-7; D gene unclear. Germline CDR1 is SEHNR and CDR2 is FQNEAQ (reference sequence). The CDR3 runs to 12 residues. V lost 4 bases and J 2 bases, leaving 6 bases between the germline ends. CDR3 sequence: CASSSGAYEQYF. CDR3 in DNA: TGTGCCAGCAGCTCCGGAGCCTACGAGCAGTACTTC.

This sequence joins TRBV28 and TRBJ2-1; 8 bases fit TRBD1. V was pared by 6 bases and J by 4 bases, with 5 bases of the junction left unmatched. Germline V gene sequence: CDR1 MDHEN, CDR2 SYDVKM. The CDR3 consists of 14 residues. CDR3 in DNA: TGTGCCAGCAGCCCAGGGGGCGCTTACAATGAGCAGTTCTTC. Translated: CASSPGGAYNEQFF. Full variable domain (remainder filled in from reference TRBV28 and TRBJ2-1): DVKVTQSSRYLVKRTGEKVFLECVQDMDHENMFWYRQDPGLGLRLIYFSYDVKMKEKGDIPEGYSVSREKKERFSLILESASTNQTSMYLCASSPGGAYNEQFFGPGTRLTVL.

The chain uses TRBV4-3 and TRBJ1-1; D gene unclear. Trimming took off 0 bases at V and 4 bases at J, with 6 bases between the two ends. Germline CDR1 LGHNA, CDR2 YSLEER. The CDR3 runs 13 residues. CDR3 residues: CASSQDGGTEAFF. CDR3 DNA sequence: TGCGCCAGCAGCCAAGATGGAGGCACTGAAGCTTTCTTT.

The chain uses TRBV7-2 and TRBJ1-1; no reliable D call. This CDR3 comprises 13 residues. V gave up 7 bases and J gave up 0 bases, with 9 bases separating them. Germline V CDR1 and CDR2: SGHTA, FQGNSA. The CDR3 protein is CASTRRMNTEAFF. The CDR3 coding sequence is TGTGCCAGCACCCGTAGGATGAACACTGAAGCTTTCTTT.

This clone appeared once. The V and J genes are TRBV7-8 and TRBJ2-6, with TRBD2 identical over 7 bases. Germline CDR1 is SGHVS and CDR2 is FQNEAQ. The CDR3 has 16 amino acids. The junction had 2 bases not matched to a gene; V was cut back by 3 bases and J by 0 bases. The CDR3 DNA reads as TGTGCCAGCAGCTTGGGGAGGGGCTCTGGGGCCAACGTCCTGACTTTC. Protein sequence: CASSLGRGSGANVLTF.

The chain links TRBV6-1 to TRBJ2-7; D call uncertain. There are 12 residues in the CDR3. In germline, CDR1 is MNHNS, CDR2 SASEGT. The ends were cut back, 5 bases at V and 0 bases at J, with 5 bases in the middle. The CDR3 DNA reads as TGTGCCAGCAGTCCCTACTCCTACGAGCAGTACTTC. Protein product: CASSPYSYEQYF.

The chain employs TRBV5-1 and TRBJ2-7; D not resolved. Germline values: CDR1 SGHRS, CDR2 YFSETQ. The CDR3 runs to 17 residues. V was pared by 1 base and J by 4 bases, with 21 bases between. CDR3 in DNA: TGCGCCAGCAGCTTGTATGGGGATTCGAGTCCGCGGTACGAGCAGTACTTC. As protein: CASSLYGDSSPRYEQYF.

CDR3 sequence: CASSRGAVNTGELFF. CDR3 DNA: TGTGCCAGCAGCCGTGGGGCGGTGAACACCGGGGAGCTGTTTTTT. The chain recombines TRBV11-2 with TRBJ2-2; D might be TRBD1 (5 bases). CDR3 length equals 15 residues. Germline V CDR1 and CDR2: SGHAT, FQNNGV. V gave up 5 bases and J gave up 1 base, with 11 bases separating them.

V usage is TRBV7-3 and J usage is TRBJ1-1, with D hard to call. This CDR3 has 13 amino acids. The V end was cut by 1 base, the J end by 6 bases, with 9 bases between. Germline CDR1 and CDR2: SGHTA and FQGTGA. CDR3 sequence reads: CASSLSGVAEAFF. The CDR3 DNA is TGTGCCAGCAGCTTAAGCGGGGTTGCTGAAGCTTTCTTT.

The chain links TRBV7-6 to TRBJ2-1; 13 nucleotides line up with TRBD2. The CDR3 totals 18 residues. The V segment lost 5 bases and the J segment 5 bases; nucleotides outside the gene matches: 12. CDR1 is SGHVS, CDR2 FNYEAQ, per germline. In nucleotides, the CDR3 is TGTGCCAGCAGCAGACTAGCGGGGGGCCGGACTATCCACAATGAGCAGTTCTTC. Residues: CASSRLAGGRTIHNEQFF.

This clone was seen a handful of times. CDR3 region: CASSPTVNTEAFF. Here the CDR3 DNA reads TGTGCCAGCAGCCCGACAGTGAACACTGAAGCTTTCTTT. The chain uses TRBV7-9 and TRBJ1-1; D may be TRBD1 (5 bases). The CDR3 extends over 13 amino acids. Trimming took 5 bases from V and 0 from J, leaving 7 bases between them. Germline V lookup: CDR1 SEHNR, CDR2 FQNEAQ (reference sequence).

The V and J genes are TRBV7-2 and TRBJ2-7; D gene ambiguous. Germline assignment: CDR1 SGHTA and CDR2 FQGNSA. There are 16 residues in the CDR3. Trimming shortened V by 5 bases and J by 0 bases, and 17 bases separated the two germline ends. The CDR3, as DNA: TGTGCCAGCAGCGCACCACCGGGCTATAGCTCCTACGAGCAGTACTTC. It is translated as CASSAPPGYSSYEQYF.

This clone turned up a few times. The rearrangement joins TRBV7-8 to TRBJ2-1; no reliable D call. V lost 1 base to trimming and J lost 9 bases, with 16 bases between them. This CDR3 is built from 15 residues. Germline CDR1 reads SGHVS; CDR2 reads FQNEAQ. CDR3 nucleotide sequence: TGTGCCAGCAGCTTAGGACTGGGCCTCTGGGGTGAGCAGTTCTTC. This encodes CASSLGLGLWGEQFF.

This clone was recorded only once. This chain connects TRBV7-3 to TRBJ2-1, with TRBD2 matching over 9 bases. V gave up 1 base and J gave up 6 bases; unmatched junction bases: 4. The germline CDR1 and CDR2 sequences are SGHTA and FQGTGA. The CDR3 extends over 15 amino acids. In nucleotides, the CDR3 is TGTGCCAGCAGCTTAATTGCGGGAGGGGTCAATGAGCAGTTCTTC. It translates to CASSLIAGGVNEQFF.

This clone was detected once. This chain uses TRBV6-1 with TRBJ1-4, with D unclear. V was clipped by 2 bases and J by 0 bases, with 10 bases between them. The CDR3 length is 16 residues. The germline gives CDR1 MNHNS, CDR2 SASEGT. The CDR3 DNA follows: TGTGCCAGCAGTGAATGGACTCATGCAACTAATGAAAAACTGTTTTTT. Its translation is CASSEWTHATNEKLFF.

The chain couples TRBV13 to TRBJ2-7; D gene uncertain. The germline V gene has CDR1 PRHDT and CDR2 FYEKMQ (reference sequence). V was pared by 4 bases and J by 0 bases, with 4 bases between. This CDR3 is built from 12 residues. CDR3 bases: TGTGCCAGCAGCTCCGCCTCCTACGAGCAGTACTTC. The encoded protein is CASSSASYEQYF.

This clone was detected a few times. V gene TRBV28 combines with J gene TRBJ2-1; TRBD2 aligns across 11 bases. After removal of 8 bases from V and 8 bases from J, the junction contained 8 bases not matched to a gene. Germline CDR1 is MDHEN and CDR2 is SYDVKM. The CDR3 consists of 14 residues. CDR3 amino acids: CASRGGTSGHEQFF. CDR3 nucleotides: TGTGCCAGCCGGGGGGGGACTAGCGGCCATGAGCAGTTCTTC.

The chain couples TRBV7-2 to TRBJ2-7; TRBD1 matches at 8 bases. Germline V gives CDR1 SGHTA, CDR2 FQGNSA. The CDR3 runs to 14 residues. J was trimmed by 3 bases and V by 1 base; bases with no gene match: 2. Written as DNA, the CDR3 is TGTGCCAGCAGCTTAGTTGGACAGGGCTACGAGCAGTACTTC. As protein: CASSLVGQGYEQYF.

The chain employs TRBV7-9 and TRBJ2-7; 7 bases map to TRBD2. The germline V gene has CDR1 SEHNR and CDR2 FQNEAQ (reference sequence). V lost 7 bases to trimming and J lost 7 bases; unmatched junction nucleotides: 10. The CDR3 has 13 residues. CDR3 in DNA: TGTGCCAGCAAAGGGGAGGGAATCGGTGAGCAGTACTTC. Its translation: CASKGEGIGEQYF.

The chain uses TRBV9 and TRBJ2-7; D remains ambiguous. Looked up from germline, CDR1 is SGDLS and CDR2 is YYNGEE. The germline V and J ends were trimmed by 3 bases and 4 bases, with 14 bases remaining between them. The CDR3 has 14 residues. The CDR3 protein is CASSDGWSDYEQYF. The DNA of the CDR3 is TGTGCCAGCAGCGATGGGTGGAGCGATTACGAGCAGTACTTC. The whole variable domain, remainder taken from reference TRBV9 and TRBJ2-7, is DSGVTQTPKHLITATGQRVTLRCSPRSGDLSVYWYQQSLDQGLQFLIQYYNGEERAKGNILERFSAQQFPDLHSELNLSSLELGDSALYFCASSDGWSDYEQYFGPGTRLTVT.

By share, this clone ranks as medium-sized. The V gene is TRBV5-1, the J gene TRBJ2-3; D is ambiguous. The CDR3 runs to 15 residues. With 2 bases removed from V and 2 bases from J, the gap between germline ends came to 12 bases. Germline values: CDR1 SGHRS, CDR2 YFSETQ. Here the CDR3 DNA reads TGCGCCAGCAGCTTTGAATCCTTAGACACAGATACGCAGTATTTT. Translating it yields CASSFESLDTDTQYF.

This chain joins TRBV29-1 and TRBJ2-1; 9 nucleotides align to TRBD2. After removal of 7 bases from V and 12 bases from J, the junction contained 22 bases not matched to a gene. Germline V lookup: CDR1 SQVTM, CDR2 ANQGSEA. CDR3 length: 16 amino acids. The CDR3 DNA reads as TGCAGCGCCCCGGCAATAAGGCTAGCGGGGCCCCCGGGGCAGTTCTTC. Its protein product is CSAPAIRLAGPPGQFF.

This clone was counted only a few times. Different DNA sequences within this sample yield the same CDR3. This sequence joins TRBV4-3 and TRBJ2-1, with D possibly TRBD1 on 5 matching bases. CDR1 is LGHNA and CDR2 is YSLEER in the germline V gene. The CDR3 extends over 14 amino acids. Trimming took 4 bases from V and 1 from J, leaving 8 bases between them. The CDR3 is CASSPTESYNEQFF. Here the CDR3 DNA reads TGCGCCAGCAGCCCGACAGAGTCCTACAATGAGCAGTTCTTC.

In nucleotides, the CDR3 is TGTGCCAGCAGTCCGGCCCAGAATCAGCCCCAGCATTTT. Translated: CASSPAQNQPQHF. The V gene is TRBV27, the J gene TRBJ1-5; unclear D gene. Trimming took 5 bases from V and 4 from J, leaving 9 bases between them. Germline CDR1 is MNHEY and CDR2 is SMNVEV (reference sequence). The CDR3 covers 13 residues.

The genes are TRBV27 and TRBJ2-3; 8 nucleotides match TRBD2. The germline CDR1 and CDR2 sequences are MNHEY and SMNVEV (reference sequence). The CDR3 is made up of 15 amino acids. V shed 6 bases and J 4 bases; nucleotides not matched to a gene: 9. CDR3 sequence reads: CASRSSGSGADTQYF. CDR3 bases: TGTGCCAGCAGATCAAGCGGGAGCGGAGCAGATACGCAGTATTTT.